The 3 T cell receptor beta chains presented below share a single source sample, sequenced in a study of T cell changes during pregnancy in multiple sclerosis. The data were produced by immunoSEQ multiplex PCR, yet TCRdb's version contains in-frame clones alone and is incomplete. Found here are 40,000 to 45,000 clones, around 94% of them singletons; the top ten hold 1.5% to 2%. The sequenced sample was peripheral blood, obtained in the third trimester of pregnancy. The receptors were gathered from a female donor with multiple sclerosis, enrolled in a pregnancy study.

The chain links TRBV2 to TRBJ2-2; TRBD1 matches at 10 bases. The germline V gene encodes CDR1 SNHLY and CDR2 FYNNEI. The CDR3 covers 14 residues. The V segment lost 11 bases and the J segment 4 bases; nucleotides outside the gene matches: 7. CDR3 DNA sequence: TGTGCCGTCAAGCGGACAGGGGGCACCGGGGAGCTGTTTTTT. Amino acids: CAVKRTGGTGELFF.

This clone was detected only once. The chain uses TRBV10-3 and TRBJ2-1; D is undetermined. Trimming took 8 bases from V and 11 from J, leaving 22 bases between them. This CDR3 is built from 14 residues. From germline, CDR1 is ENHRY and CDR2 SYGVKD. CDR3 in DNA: TGTGCCATCGGCGTGATACGACCCGAGGCAAAGCAGTTCTTC. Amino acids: CAIGVIRPEAKQFF.

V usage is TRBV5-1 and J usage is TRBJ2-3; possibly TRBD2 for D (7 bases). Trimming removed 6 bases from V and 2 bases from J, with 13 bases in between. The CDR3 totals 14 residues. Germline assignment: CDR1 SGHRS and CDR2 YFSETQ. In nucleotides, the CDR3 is TGCGCCAGCAAACGGGGGGCGAACACAGATACGCAGTATTTT. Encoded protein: CASKRGANTDTQYF.